The sequence of this T cell receptor (beta chain) was determined in a study of T cell responses to AZD1222 COVID-19 vaccine. Sequencing was performed with immunoSEQ multiplex PCR; in TCRdb, only in-frame clones are kept and a portion is missing. In the table there are 85,000 to 110,000 clones, about 92% of which are singletons. The CDR3 covers 13 residues. V dropped 10 bases and J dropped 2; count of bases not matched to a gene: 6. The germline CDR1 and CDR2 sequences are SGHTA and FQGNSA. The clonotype originates from an adult in good health. This chain joins TRBV7-2 and TRBJ2-5, with TRBD2 matching over 8 bases. The sequences come from peripheral blood, collected on day 0 of AZD1222 vaccination. CDR3 nucleotides: TGTGCCACCCGGACTAGCCCTCAAGAGACCCAGTACTTC. This gives the protein CATRTSPQETQYF.